The 30 T cell receptor beta chains presented below share a single source sample, sequenced in a study of T cells in Graves' hyperthyroidism and ophthalmopathy. The CDR3 regions of TCR beta were amplified from RNA transcripts. RT-PCR in the first round (using the HTBI primer set) targeted the TCR CDR3. TCRdb reanalysed the multiplex PCR reads using MiXCR and keeps one entry per CDR3 protein. The table shows around 600,000 distinct CDR3 sequences, with about 14% occurring only once. The sample consisted of blood. The source is a woman between 50 and 59 years old with Graves' ophthalmopathy.

The chain recombines TRBV25-1 with TRBJ2-1, with a tentative D call TRBD2 (5 bases). Germline CDR1 MGHDK, CDR2 SYGVNS. V lost 4 bases and J 10 bases, leaving 11 bases between the germline ends. This CDR3 comprises 12 residues. The DNA for the CDR3 is TGTGCCAGCAGTGCAAATTCGGGGGAGCAGTTCTTC. It is translated as CASSANSGEQFF.

In this sample, this clonotype turned up many times. The V and J genes are TRBV12-3 or TRBV12-4 and TRBJ1-5; D gene unclear. V gave up 3 bases and J gave up 0 bases, with 6 bases separating them. The CDR3 sequence is 14 residues long. Here the CDR3 reads CASSFLDSNQPQHF. The CDR3 coding sequence is TGTGCCAGCAGTTTTCTAGATAGCAATCAGCCCCAGCATTTT.

This chain joins TRBV4-1 and TRBJ2-7; weak D call: TRBD1 (5 bases). CDR1 is MGHRA, CDR2 YSYEKL, per germline. V lost 1 base, J lost 0 bases, and 10 bases lay in between. This CDR3 has 15 amino acids. CDR3 loop: CASSQVTGSSYEQYF. DNA of the CDR3: TGCGCCAGCAGCCAAGTAACAGGTAGCTCCTACGAGCAGTACTTC.

This clonotype has a count of ten or more. This sequence joins TRBV2 and TRBJ2-5; no clear D gene. This CDR3 is built from 14 residues. Germline assignment: CDR1 SNHLY and CDR2 FYNNEI. The germline V and J ends were trimmed by 0 bases and 5 bases, with 10 bases remaining between them. The CDR3 DNA is TGTGCCAGCAGTGAAGCCTTAGTTGGGGAGACCCAGTACTTC. This gives the protein CASSEALVGETQYF.

This clonotype was counted between two and nine times. Being one base from a much bigger clone, this may be a read error. CDR3 loop: CASGVGRRSYKQYF. The CDR3 DNA is TGTGCCAGCGGCGTGGGTAGGCGTTCCTACAAGCAGTACTTC. V gene TRBV7-3 combines with J gene TRBJ2-7; D remains ambiguous. The CDR3 sequence is 14 residues long. Germline V gene data show CDR1 as SGHTA and CDR2 as FQGTGA.

This clonotype has ten or more counts. The J gene is TRBJ2-2, the V gene TRBV28, with TRBD1 identical over 8 bases. The V gene's germline CDR1 is MDHEN and CDR2 SYDVKM. This CDR3 region has 13 residues. V was clipped by 5 bases and J by 6 bases; unmatched bases: 2. As DNA, the CDR3 is TGTGCCAGCAGTAACAGGGGGTCCGGGGAGCTGTTTTTT. Amino acids: CASSNRGSGELFF.

The table lists this clonotype with many counts. The CDR3 DNA reads as TGTGCCTGGAGTTGGGCTAGCGGATACACAGATACGCAGTATTTT. Encoded protein: CAWSWASGYTDTQYF. The rearrangement joins TRBV30 to TRBJ2-3; TRBD2 aligns across 7 bases. The CDR3 is made up of 15 amino acids. Germline trimming cut 2 bases from V and 2 bases from J; bases unmatched to any gene: 7. Germline V gene data show CDR1 as GTSNPN and CDR2 as SVGIG (reference sequence).

The V call is TRBV28, the J call TRBJ1-6; possible D gene TRBD1, 5 bases. Germline V gene sequence: CDR1 MDHEN, CDR2 SYDVKM. The CDR3 totals 15 residues. Trimming took 1 base from V and 7 from J, leaving 11 bases between them. The CDR3 bases are TGTGCCAGCAGTTTATTACCTGGGGGAAATTCACCCCTCCACTTT. Translating gives CASSLLPGGNSPLHF.

This clonotype showed up many times. This sequence joins TRBV6-2 or TRBV6-3 and TRBJ1-5, with D perhaps matching TRBD1 (5 bases). Germline CDR1 MNHEY, CDR2 SVGEGT. V lost 7 bases and J lost 5, with 21 bases in between. The length of the CDR3 is 16 residues. The CDR3 here is CASTGLSGGGDQPQHF. CDR3 nucleotides: TGTGCCAGCACCGGCTTGTCGGGGGGTGGTGATCAGCCCCAGCATTTT.

This clonotype occurred many times. The rearrangement links TRBV6-2 or TRBV6-3 to TRBJ2-5; a weak D match, TRBD2 (5 bases). With 8 bases removed from V and 4 bases from J, the gap between germline ends came to 17 bases. This CDR3 region has 14 residues. The germline V gene has CDR1 MNHEY and CDR2 SVGEGT. The CDR3 protein is CASQMDGVRETQYF. The CDR3, as DNA: TGTGCCAGCCAGATGGACGGGGTCCGAGAGACCCAGTACTTC.

In the case of this clonotype: The conserved final phenylalanine or tryptophan is absent from the CDR3, which likely points to a read error. This chain links TRBV10-1 with TRBJ1-2, with 10 nucleotides matching TRBD1. There are 20 residues in the CDR3. Germline V gives CDR1 WNHNN, CDR2 SYGVQD (reference sequence). J gave up 5 bases and V 7 bases, and 25 bases lay outside the gene matches. As DNA, the CDR3 is TGCGCCAGCAACGGAAGGGACAGGGGACCCTGTTTTCCTGTTCCGTATGGCTACACCCTC. This encodes CASNGRDRGPCFPVPYGYTL.

V is TRBV7-9 and J is TRBJ2-1; maybe TRBD1 (6 bases). With 5 bases removed from V and 7 bases from J, the gap between germline ends came to 21 bases. The CDR3 covers 16 residues. Germline loops: CDR1 SEHNR, CDR2 FQNEAQ (reference sequence). The CDR3 reads CASSVNRAPGDNEQFF. CDR3 in DNA: TGTGCCAGCAGCGTTAACAGGGCCCCGGGTGATAATGAGCAGTTCTTC.

This clonotype was counted ten times or more. The chain has TRBV11-2 and TRBJ1-1; D gene unclear. Germline V gene lookup returns CDR1 SGHAT and CDR2 FQNNGV. The CDR3 has 13 residues. V was trimmed by 9 bases and J by 11 bases, leaving 22 bases between them. The CDR3 DNA sequence: TGTGCCAGTTTACAATCCTTCGGGGAGCGGGCTTTCTTT. This translates into CASLQSFGERAFF. Full variable domain (missing parts from reference TRBV11-2 and TRBJ1-1): EAGVAQSPRYKIIEKRQSVAFWCNPISGHATLYWYQQILGQGPKLLIQFQNNGVVDDSQLPKDRFSAERLKGVDSTLKIQPAKLEDSAVYLCASLQSFGERAFFGQGTRLTVV.

Comments on this clonotype: The junction differs from germline at one of its ends, possibly a read error. The V and J genes are TRBV20-1 and TRBJ2-7; tentative D call: TRBD1 (5 bases). CDR3 length: 14 residues. The germline V gene has CDR1 DFQATT and CDR2 SNEGSKA (reference sequence). CDR3: CSARLTETSYGQYF. DNA for the CDR3: TGCAGTGCTAGACTGACAGAAACCTCCTACGGGCAGTACTTC.

This clonotype was counted at least ten times. The genes are TRBV7-6 and TRBJ2-5; 14 nucleotides line up with TRBD2. Germline lookup yields CDR1 SGHVS and CDR2 FNYEAQ. The CDR3 extends over 20 amino acids. V trimming: 5 bases; J trimming: 1 base; junction bases outside the gene matches: 15. Here the CDR3 reads CASSPRPGTSGSTRQETQYF. In DNA, the CDR3 is TGTGCCAGCAGCCCCAGACCCGGGACTAGCGGGAGCACCCGCCAAGAGACCCAGTACTTC.

This clonotype was seen ten or more times. V and J are TRBV5-1 and TRBJ2-7, with 9 bases fitting TRBD1. Trimming cost V 4 bases and J 2 bases; bases outside gene matches: 7. The germline CDR1 and CDR2 sequences are SGHRS and YFSETQ. The CDR3 runs 15 residues. The CDR3 protein is CASSPTGTGTYEQYF. CDR3 coding DNA: TGCGCCAGCAGCCCTACCGGGACAGGGACCTACGAGCAGTACTTC.

There are many counts of this clonotype. The chain employs TRBV14 and TRBJ2-7; the D is unclear. Germline V gene data show CDR1 as SGHDN and CDR2 as FVKESK. This CDR3 comprises 11 residues. The V and J ends lost 3 bases and 2 bases respectively, with 2 bases between them. The CDR3 is CASSHTYEQYF. The CDR3 DNA reads TGTGCCAGCAGCCATACCTACGAGCAGTACTTC.

This clonotype was found many times. The rearrangement uses TRBV27 and TRBJ2-7; TRBD2 might be the D (6 bases). With 5 bases removed from V and 2 bases from J, the gap between germline ends came to 13 bases. CDR3 length: 14 amino acids. The germline gives CDR1 MNHEY, CDR2 SMNVEV (reference sequence). In DNA, the CDR3 is TGTGCCAGCAGTCGGGACGGAGGGACCTACGAGCAGTACTTC. As protein: CASSRDGGTYEQYF.

The chain couples TRBV12-3 or TRBV12-4 to TRBJ1-6; D unresolved. This CDR3 is built from 14 residues. The V gene lost 7 bases and the J gene lost 5 bases, with 12 bases spanning the gap. The DNA of the CDR3 is TGTGCCAGCACCCTCCACAGTGATAATTCACCCCTCCACTTT. Amino acid sequence: CASTLHSDNSPLHF.

The chain has TRBV29-1 and TRBJ2-1; TRBD2 matches at 7 bases. Looked up from germline, CDR1 is SQVTM and CDR2 is ANQGSEA. With 2 bases clipped from V and 7 bases from J, the junction kept 8 bases outside the gene matches. This CDR3 region has 14 residues. In DNA, the CDR3 is TGCAGCGTTGAATGGCGGGAGCGCATAAATGAGCAGTTCTTC. Amino acid sequence: CSVEWRERINEQFF.

At least ten counts were recorded for this clonotype. This sequence joins TRBV7-2 and TRBJ1-5, with no clear D. This CDR3 is 16 amino acids long. Deletions cut 3 bases from V and 6 bases from J, with 18 bases between. Germline CDR1 is SGHTA and CDR2 is FQGNSA. This chain's CDR3 is CASSFLLAGSGQPQHF. As DNA, the CDR3 is TGTGCCAGCAGCTTCTTGCTCGCGGGATCTGGTCAGCCCCAGCATTTT.

The sample holds many counts of this clonotype. The chain carries TRBV28 and TRBJ2-3, with 10 nucleotides matching TRBD1. The CDR3 consists of 18 residues. Germline CDR1 and CDR2: MDHEN and SYDVKM. After removal of 6 bases from V and 4 bases from J, the junction contained 16 bases not matched to a gene. CDR3 region: CASSLTSPGTGVSDTQYF. As DNA, the CDR3 is TGTGCCAGCAGCCTAACATCTCCCGGGACAGGGGTTTCAGATACGCAGTATTTT.

This clonotype was counted many times. The chain links TRBV6-1 to TRBJ2-7, with D unresolved. The germline V gene has CDR1 MNHNS and CDR2 SASEGT. The CDR3 contains 12 residues. The ends were cut back, 10 bases at V and 2 bases at J, with 12 bases in the middle. This chain's CDR3 is CATRSRTYEQYF. The CDR3 DNA is TGTGCCACAAGGAGCAGGACCTACGAGCAGTACTTC.

The V call is TRBV11-2, the J call TRBJ2-1; 12 nucleotides agree with TRBD2. Germline CDR1 is SGHAT and CDR2 is FQNNGV. The length of the CDR3 is 17 residues. Germline trimming cut 3 bases from V and 2 bases from J; bases unmatched to any gene: 5. CDR3 nucleotides: TGTGCCAGCAGCTTCCTAGCGGGAGGGCCGCCCTACAATGAGCAGTTCTTC. This translates into CASSFLAGGPPYNEQFF.

This clonotype appeared many times. This chain links TRBV7-2 with TRBJ2-5; 10 positions agree with TRBD2. From germline, CDR1 is SGHTA and CDR2 FQGNSA. The trim removed 4 bases at V and 2 bases at J, leaving 4 bases unmatched. CDR3 size: 15 residues. The CDR3 is CASSYIAGGQETQYF. The CDR3 coding sequence is TGTGCCAGCAGCTATATAGCGGGAGGACAAGAGACCCAGTACTTC.

This clonotype has a handful of counts. This chain links TRBV7-2 with TRBJ1-2; D remains ambiguous. CDR3 size: 12 residues. V was clipped by 5 bases and J by 11 bases, with 15 bases between them. Germline CDR1 and CDR2: SGHTA and FQGNSA. CDR3 sequence reads: CASSTTGGPYTF. The CDR3 coding sequence is TGTGCCAGCAGCACAACGGGAGGCCCTTACACCTTC.

The gene calls are TRBV6-9 and TRBJ1-2; D call uncertain. The CDR3 loop spans 13 amino acids. The ends were cut back, 4 bases at V and 12 bases at J, with 18 bases in the middle. Germline lookup yields CDR1 MNHGY and CDR2 SVAAGI. CDR3 residues: CASSLDVFEGHTF. CDR3 nucleotide sequence: TGTGCCAGCAGTTTAGACGTATTTGAGGGCCACACCTTC.

This clonotype was recorded at least ten times. The chain uses TRBV28 and TRBJ2-7; TRBD1 agrees at 7 bases. From germline, CDR1 is MDHEN and CDR2 SYDVKM. This CDR3 is built from 14 residues. V dropped 8 bases and J dropped 0; count of bases not matched to a gene: 7. For the CDR3, the DNA is TGTGCCAGCGTGAGACAGGGATTCTCCTACGAGCAGTACTTC. This codes for CASVRQGFSYEQYF. Complete variable domain (other parts from reference TRBV28 and TRBJ2-7): DVKVTQSSRYLVKRTGEKVFLECVQDMDHENMFWYRQDPGLGLRLIYFSYDVKMKEKGDIPEGYSVSREKKERFSLILESASTNQTSMYLCASVRQGFSYEQYFGPGTRLTVT.

V usage is TRBV13 and J usage is TRBJ2-1; TRBD2 is a possible D gene (5 bases). With 0 bases removed from V and 10 bases from J, the gap between germline ends came to 10 bases. In germline, CDR1 is PRHDT, CDR2 FYEKMQ (reference sequence). CDR3 length: 13 residues. The DNA of the CDR3 is TGTGCCAGCAGCTTAGGCCGGGGTTTCGAGCAGTTCTTC. This sequence encodes CASSLGRGFEQFF. Using reference TRBV13 and TRBJ2-1 for the parts outside the CDR3, the full variable domain is AAGVIQSPRHLIKEKRETATLKCYPIPRHDTVYWYQQGPGQDPQFLISFYEKMQSDKGSIPDRFSAQQFSDYHSELNMSSLELGDSALYFCASSLGRGFEQFFGPGTRLTVL.

This clonotype was observed many times. The CDR3 coding sequence is TGTGCCAGCAGCTCTAGAGGGGGAAATCGTAATGAAAAACTGTTTTTT. Protein product: CASSSRGGNRNEKLFF. V usage is TRBV7-8 and J usage is TRBJ1-4, with TRBD1 as a possible D gene (6 bases). The CDR3 length is 16 residues. Per the germline V gene, CDR1 is SGHVS and CDR2 is FQNEAQ. Trimming shortened V by 4 bases and J by 4 bases, and 16 bases separated the two germline ends.